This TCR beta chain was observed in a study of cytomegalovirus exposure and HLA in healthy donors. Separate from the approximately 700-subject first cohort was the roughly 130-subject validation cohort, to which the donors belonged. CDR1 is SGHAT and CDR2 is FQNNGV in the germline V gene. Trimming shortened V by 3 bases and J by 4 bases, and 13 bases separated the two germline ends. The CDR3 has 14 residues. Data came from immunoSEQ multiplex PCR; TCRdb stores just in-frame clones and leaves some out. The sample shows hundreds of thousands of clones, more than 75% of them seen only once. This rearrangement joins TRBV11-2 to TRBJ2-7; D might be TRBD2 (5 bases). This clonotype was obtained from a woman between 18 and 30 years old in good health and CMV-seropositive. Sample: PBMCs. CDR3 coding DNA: TGTGCCAGCAGCTTCTCGGACTCTCTGTACGAGCAGTACTTC. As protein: CASSFSDSLYEQYF. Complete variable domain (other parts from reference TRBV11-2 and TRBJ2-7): EAGVAQSPRYKIIEKRQSVAFWCNPISGHATLYWYQQILGQGPKLLIQFQNNGVVDDSQLPKDRFSAERLKGVDSTLKIQPAKLEDSAVYLCASSFSDSLYEQYFGPGTRLTVT.